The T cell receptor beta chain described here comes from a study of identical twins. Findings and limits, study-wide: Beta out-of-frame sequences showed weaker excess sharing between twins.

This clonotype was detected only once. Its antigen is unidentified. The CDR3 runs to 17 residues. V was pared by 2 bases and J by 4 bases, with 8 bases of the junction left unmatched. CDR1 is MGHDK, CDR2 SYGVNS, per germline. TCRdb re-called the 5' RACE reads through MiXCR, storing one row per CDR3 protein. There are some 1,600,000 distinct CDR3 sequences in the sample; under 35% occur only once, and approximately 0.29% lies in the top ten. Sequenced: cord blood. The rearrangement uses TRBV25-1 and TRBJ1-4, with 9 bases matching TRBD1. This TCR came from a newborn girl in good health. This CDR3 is CASSEPKPGQGNEKLFF. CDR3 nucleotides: TGTGCCAGCAGTGAACCGAAACCGGGACAGGGTAATGAAAAACTGTTTTTT.